The 22 T cell receptor beta chains below come from one sample, sequenced in a study of shared clonotypes between healthy human individuals (dated by TCRdb to about 2020). Library prep was done by the immunoSEQ multiplex PCR assay. TCRdb's version of the immuneACCESS table is confined to in-frame rearrangements and falls short of the full clone set. An unresolved V gene accounts for under half of the shortfall where checked; the remainder is of unknown origin. Across this sample there are over a million clones, with approximately 96% seen only once. The top ten constitute 1.2% of the sample. Sample: naive CD4+ T cells sorted from blood. Per the publication, the cell subset or site label means: CD45RA+ positively selected. The receptors here all came from a man aged 25 to 40 in good health.

The chain joins TRBV18 to TRBJ2-1; D gene uncertain. The length of the CDR3 is 16 residues. Per the germline V gene, CDR1 is KGHSH and CDR2 is LQKENI. Trimming removed 0 bases at V and 0 bases at J, with 9 bases between. This CDR3 reads CASSPPRTFSYNEQFF. In DNA form, the CDR3 reads TGTGCCAGCTCACCACCTCGAACATTCTCCTACAATGAGCAGTTCTTC.

The rearrangement uses TRBV7-3 and TRBJ2-1, with 9 bases that match TRBD2. This CDR3 has 14 residues. CDR1 SGHTA and CDR2 FQGTGA come from the germline V gene. With V trimmed by 2 bases and J by 9 bases, 5 bases remained unmatched. The CDR3 reads CASSLGTSNREQFF. The CDR3 DNA sequence: TGTGCCAGCAGCTTAGGGACTAGCAATCGTGAGCAGTTCTTC.

V usage is TRBV11-2 and J usage is TRBJ1-2; tentatively, D is TRBD1 (5 bases). The V gene's germline CDR1 is SGHAT and CDR2 FQNNGV. The CDR3 loop spans 14 amino acids. Trimming cost V 0 bases and J 2 bases, with 7 bases left between them. The CDR3 DNA follows: TGTGCCAGCAGCTTAGACGCAGGGAACTATGGCTACACCTTC. This gives the protein CASSLDAGNYGYTF.

The genes are TRBV19 and TRBJ1-2; 11 bases fit TRBD1. The CDR3 has 12 amino acids. Looked up from germline, CDR1 is LNHDA and CDR2 is SQIVND (reference sequence). With 6 bases clipped from V and 8 bases from J, the junction kept 2 bases outside the gene matches. CDR3 coding DNA: TGTGCCAGTAGGGACAGGGGGCAGGGCTACACCTTC. Translation: CASRDRGQGYTF.

This clone was counted a single time. This chain joins TRBV5-1 and TRBJ2-7; the D gene is possibly TRBD2 (6 bases). CDR1 and CDR2 from the germline V gene are SGHRS and YFSETQ. V lost 2 bases and J lost 4, with 16 bases in between. This CDR3 contains 15 residues. The CDR3 reads CASSFLGRQQYEQYF. In DNA, the CDR3 is TGCGCCAGCAGCTTTCTCGGGAGACAGCAATACGAGCAGTACTTC.

V usage is TRBV5-6 and J usage is TRBJ2-1; D could derive from TRBD1 or TRBD2 (8 bases each). Germline CDR1 SGHDT, CDR2 YYEEEE. This CDR3 comprises 14 residues. Trimming removed 6 bases at V and 5 bases at J, with 15 bases between. CDR3 sequence (DNA): TGTGCCAGCATAGCGGGACAGGACGACAATGAGCAGTTCTTC. This translates into CASIAGQDDNEQFF. Looking up the rest from reference TRBV5-6 and TRBJ2-1 gives the full variable domain: DAGVTQSPTHLIKTRGQQVTLRCSPKSGHDTVSWYQQALGQGPQFIFQYYEEEERQRGNFPDRFSGHQFPNYSSELNVNALLLGDSALYLCASIAGQDDNEQFFGPGTRLTVL.

This chain's CDR3 is CASSEGQTTDTQYF. CDR3 coding DNA: TGTGCCAGCAGTGAGGGACAAACCACAGATACGCAGTATTTT. This chain joins TRBV9 and TRBJ2-3, with a weak D call TRBD1 (6 bases). Germline lookup yields CDR1 SGDLS and CDR2 YYNGEE. The ends were cut back, 5 bases at V and 2 bases at J, with 12 bases in the middle. CDR3 size: 14 residues.

The V and J genes are TRBV9 and TRBJ2-1, with 7 positions matching TRBD2. CDR3 length equals 18 residues. Germline assignment: CDR1 SGDLS and CDR2 YYNGEE. V was clipped by 4 bases and J by 0 bases; unmatched bases: 13. The CDR3 loop reads CASSPRGTGGSSYNEQFF. CDR3 DNA sequence: TGTGCCAGCAGCCCCCGAGGTACGGGCGGGAGCTCCTACAATGAGCAGTTCTTC.

The chain employs TRBV7-5 and TRBJ2-7; the tabulated D call, TRBD1, remains unverified against the DNA. TRBV7-5 is tagged as a pseudogene. This CDR3 spans 14 amino acids. The CDR3 coding sequence is TGTGCCAGAAGCCTAGACAGGCCCCTATACGAGCAGTACTTC. Its translation: CARSLDRPLYEQYF.

The rearrangement uses TRBV5-4 and TRBJ2-3, with 8 bases aligning to TRBD2. The V and J ends lost 2 bases and 1 base, in that order; junction bases with no gene match: 6. There are 16 residues in the CDR3. The germline V gene has CDR1 SGHNT and CDR2 YYREEE (reference sequence). DNA for the CDR3: TGTGCCAGCAGCTTAAGCGGGAGTGGGCGCACAGATACGCAGTATTTT. Translated, it gives CASSLSGSGRTDTQYF.

This sequence joins TRBV19 and TRBJ2-7; D is possibly TRBD2 (6 bases). This CDR3 is built from 14 residues. V was trimmed by 4 bases and J by 7 bases, leaving 17 bases between them. Germline lookup yields CDR1 LNHDA and CDR2 SQIVND (reference sequence). CDR3 loop: CASSTGLPGSEQYF. CDR3 in DNA: TGTGCCAGTAGTACGGGACTCCCTGGGTCGGAGCAGTACTTC.

This chain uses TRBV28 with TRBJ2-1, with 7 nucleotides matching TRBD1. Germline values: CDR1 MDHEN, CDR2 SYDVKM. The V gene end was trimmed by 5 bases and the J gene end by 7 bases; junction bases not matched to a gene: 5. This CDR3 has 13 residues. The DNA of the CDR3 is TGTGCCAGCAGTGTCGGGACAGCAAATGAGCAGTTCTTC. It yields the protein CASSVGTANEQFF.

V usage is TRBV19 and J usage is TRBJ1-5; D possibly corresponds to TRBD1 (6 bases). The CDR3 consists of 15 residues. Per germline, CDR1 LNHDA and CDR2 SQIVND (reference sequence). V shed 5 bases and J shed 11 bases, with 22 bases lying between them. CDR3 protein: CASSAPGAKSGAQHF. The CDR3 DNA sequence: TGTGCCAGTAGTGCCCCGGGGGCCAAGTCTGGGGCCCAGCATTTT.

The chain has TRBV11-3 and TRBJ2-2, with D tentatively TRBD2 (6 bases). Germline loops: CDR1 SGHNT, CDR2 YENEEA. This CDR3 region has 14 residues. Deletions cut 0 bases from V and 7 bases from J, with 9 bases between. The CDR3, as DNA: TGTGCCAGCAGCTTAGATGGAGGGGTCGGGGAGCTGTTTTTT. Its translation is CASSLDGGVGELFF.

Only one count was recorded for this clone. The rearrangement links TRBV15 to TRBJ1-1, with 7 positions matching TRBD1. J gave up 3 bases and V 0 bases, and 4 bases lay outside the gene matches. The germline gives CDR1 LNHNV, CDR2 YYDKDF (reference sequence). The CDR3 sequence is 15 residues long. As DNA, the CDR3 is TGTGCCACCAGCAGAGAAACAGGGGAGTACACTGAAGCTTTCTTT. This encodes CATSRETGEYTEAFF.

The V and J genes are TRBV10-1 and TRBJ2-7; D not resolved. CDR3 length: 10 residues. Per germline, CDR1 WNHNN and CDR2 SYGVQD (reference sequence). V dropped 8 bases and J dropped 4 bases, with 6 bases sitting between them. CDR3 residues: CASPRYEQYF. The CDR3 bases are TGCGCCAGCCCTAGGTACGAGCAGTACTTC.

This clone was observed a single time. The V and J genes are TRBV25-1 and TRBJ1-5; unclear D gene. The V end was cut by 3 bases, the J end by 4 bases, with 10 bases between. Germline CDR1 MGHDK, CDR2 SYGVNS. The CDR3 has 14 residues. The CDR3 region is CASSDRPENQPQHF. In DNA, the CDR3 is TGTGCCAGCAGTGACCGGCCTGAGAATCAGCCCCAGCATTTT. The variable domain in full, with the rest retrieved from reference TRBV25-1 and TRBJ1-5, is EADIYQTPRYLVIGTGKKITLECSQTMGHDKMYWYQQDPGMELHLIHYSYGVNSTEKGDLSSESTVSRIRTEHFPLTLESARPSHTSQYLCASSDRPENQPQHFGDGTRLSIL.

The genes are TRBV27 and TRBJ2-7; D gene ambiguous. From germline, CDR1 is MNHEY and CDR2 SMNVEV (reference sequence). The CDR3 has 12 amino acids. Trimming removed 6 bases from V and 0 bases from J, with 6 bases in between. The CDR3 region is CASRAGSYEQYF. In DNA form, the CDR3 reads TGTGCCAGCAGGGCAGGCTCCTACGAGCAGTACTTC.

The V gene is TRBV9, the J gene TRBJ2-1, with D uncertain. Looked up from germline, CDR1 is SGDLS and CDR2 is YYNGEE. V was trimmed by 4 bases and J by 4 bases, leaving 21 bases between them. The CDR3 runs to 17 residues. The CDR3 loop reads CASSPRILVSDYNEQFF. CDR3 sequence (DNA): TGTGCCAGCAGCCCCAGGATATTAGTATCCGATTACAATGAGCAGTTCTTC.

The chain is built from TRBV18 and TRBJ2-5; 7 positions agree with TRBD1. Germline trimming cut 3 bases from V and 5 bases from J; bases unmatched to any gene: 9. Germline values: CDR1 KGHSH, CDR2 LQKENI. This CDR3 spans 15 amino acids. In DNA, the CDR3 is TGTGCCAGCTCACCGAATGAGGGGGCGGATGAGACCCAGTACTTC. Translation: CASSPNEGADETQYF.

The rearrangement joins TRBV5-1 to TRBJ2-5; 7 bases agree with TRBD2. Trimming took 4 bases from V and 1 from J; bases not matched to a gene: 13. The CDR3 length is 17 residues. Germline V lookup: CDR1 SGHRS, CDR2 YFSETQ. CDR3 coding DNA: TGCGCCAGCAGCCCAACCGTTTTAGCGGGCCTCCAAGAGACCCAGTACTTC. Its translation is CASSPTVLAGLQETQYF. Based on the CDR3 plus reference TRBV5-1 and TRBJ2-5, the full variable domain is KAGVTQTPRYLIKTRGQQVTLSCSPISGHRSVSWYQQTPGQGLQFLFEYFSETQRNKGNFPGRFSGRQFSNSRSEMNVSTLELGDSALYLCASSPTVLAGLQETQYFGPGTRLLVL.

The rearrangement joins TRBV30 to TRBJ2-2; possible D gene TRBD1, 5 bases. V was clipped by 2 bases and J by 6 bases, with 13 bases between them. Germline lookup yields CDR1 GTSNPN and CDR2 SVGIG (reference sequence). CDR3 length: 14 amino acids. CDR3 loop: CAWSWAGRAGELFF. In DNA form, the CDR3 reads TGTGCCTGGAGTTGGGCAGGCAGGGCCGGGGAGCTGTTTTTT.